This T cell receptor beta chain appears in the sequencing data of a study of human T cells and chemical hapten exposure. Study summary: DPC at 0.01% went onto the upper back in patch tests, read at 6 days.

This clonotype was observed a handful of times. The time point here: pre-sensitization, week 0. Sample treatment: therapeutic diphenylcyclopropenone sensitization with weekly scalp DPC. It was unfractionated whole blood from which total RNA was extracted. TCRdb re-called the RACE reads with MiXCR, one entry per CDR3 protein. Seen here are roughly 110,000 distinct CDR3 sequences, less than 15% observed once, and the top ten hold around 1.5%. This material consisted of whole blood, taken in connection with sensitization to the hapten diphenylcyclopropenone (DPC). This TCR was recovered from a woman in her fifties or sixties with alopecia areata. Some clones in this sample may be carry-over from other donors' samples.

In nucleotides, the CDR3 is TGTGCCAGCAGCGTAGTGGGGACAGGGATCGTTGAGCAGTTCTTC. Translating gives CASSVVGTGIVEQFF. The rearrangement links TRBV9 to TRBJ2-1, with 9 bases identical to TRBD1. The CDR3 is made up of 15 amino acids. Germline trimming cut 0 bases from V and 9 bases from J; bases unmatched to any gene: 7. Germline CDR1 and CDR2: SGDLS and YYNGEE.